This T cell receptor beta chain was sequenced during a study of T cell responses to AZD1222 COVID-19 vaccine. Study-wide background: Pooled in the analysis were second doses at about 4 or about 12 weeks.

TCRdb keeps only in-frame clones here, not all; method: immunoSEQ multiplex PCR. This table holds about 130,000 clones, roughly 84% found once. Note on this clone: Its antigen is as yet unknown.

Study-level points and caveats: Seropositive at baseline were only a handful of AZD1222 recipients.

Germline V gene sequence: CDR1 SNHLY, CDR2 FYNNEI. The trim removed 6 bases at V and 6 bases at J, leaving 7 bases unmatched. The CDR3 loop spans 13 amino acids. Sequences were derived from peripheral blood, sampled on day 0 of AZD1222 vaccination. This rearrangement joins TRBV2 to TRBJ2-7; 8 bases are a match to TRBD1. The receptor was isolated from an adult in good health. CDR3 in DNA: TGTGCCAGCAGCTTGAGACAGGGGTCCGAGCAGTACTTC. Its protein product is CASSLRQGSEQYF. The full variable domain, completed using reference TRBV2 and TRBJ2-7, is EPEVTQTPSHQVTQMGQEVILRCVPISNHLYFYWYRQILGQKVEFLVSFYNNEISEKSEIFDDQFSVERPDGSNFTLKIRSTKLEDSAMYFCASSLRQGSEQYFGPGTRLTVT.